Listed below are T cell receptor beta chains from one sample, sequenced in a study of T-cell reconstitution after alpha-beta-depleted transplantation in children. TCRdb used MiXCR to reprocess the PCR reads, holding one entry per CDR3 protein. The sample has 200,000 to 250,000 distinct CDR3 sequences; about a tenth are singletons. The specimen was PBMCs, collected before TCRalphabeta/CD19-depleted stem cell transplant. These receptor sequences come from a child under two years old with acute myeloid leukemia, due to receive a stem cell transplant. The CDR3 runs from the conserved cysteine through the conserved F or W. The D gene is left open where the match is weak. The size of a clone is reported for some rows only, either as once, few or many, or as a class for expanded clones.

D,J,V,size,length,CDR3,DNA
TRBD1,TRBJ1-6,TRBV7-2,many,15,CASSLGGQGDSPLHF,TGTGCCAGCAGCTTAGGGGGACAGGGGGACTCACCCCTCCACTTT
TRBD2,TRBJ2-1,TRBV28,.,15,CASPPLAGGPNEQFF,TGTGCCAGCCCGCCCCTTGCGGGGGGGCCAAATGAGCAGTTCTTC
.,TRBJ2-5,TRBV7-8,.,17,CASSLRPLVEIQETQYF,TGTGCCAGCAGCTTAAGGCCCCTAGTGGAGATACAAGAGACCCAGTACTTC
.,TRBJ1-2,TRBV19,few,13,CASKNLLDYGYTF,TGTGCCAGTAAAAACCTCCTGGACTATGGCTACACCTTC
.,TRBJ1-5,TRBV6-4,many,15,CASSDSVRDNQPQHF,TGTGCCAGCAGTGACTCGGTGAGGGACAATCAGCCCCAGCATTTT
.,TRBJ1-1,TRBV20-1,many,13,CSGSRGPNTEAFF,TGCAGTGGCAGTCGGGGCCCGAACACTGAAGCTTTCTTT
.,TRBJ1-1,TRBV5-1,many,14,CASSTSVGNTEAFF,TGCGCCAGCAGCACCTCGGTAGGGAACACTGAAGCTTTCTTT
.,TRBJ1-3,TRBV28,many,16,CASSSHVLSSGNTIYF,TGTGCCAGCAGTTCCCACGTGCTTAGCTCTGGAAACACCATATATTTT
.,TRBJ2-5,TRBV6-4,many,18,CASSDSIRQPNIQETQYF,TGTGCCAGCAGTGACTCGATACGACAGCCTAACATTCAAGAGACCCAGTACTTC
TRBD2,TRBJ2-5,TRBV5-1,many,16,CASSQGHGGGGETQYF,TGCGCCAGCAGCCAAGGACACGGGGGGGGCGGAGAGACCCAGTACTTC
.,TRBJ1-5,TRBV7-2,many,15,CASSLSSASNQPQHF,TGTGCCAGCAGCTTATCGTCCGCTAGCAATCAGCCCCAGCATTTT
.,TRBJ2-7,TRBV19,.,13,CASSGGLFYEQYF,TGTGCCAGTAGTGGGGGGCTATTCTACGAGCAGTACTTC
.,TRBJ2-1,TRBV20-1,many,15,CSAREGGSSYNEQFF,TGCAGTGCTAGAGAAGGTGGGAGCTCCTACAATGAGCAGTTCTTC
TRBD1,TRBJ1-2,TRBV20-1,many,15,CSARDLGTGSYGYTF,TGCAGTGCTAGAGATCTGGGGACAGGGTCCTATGGCTACACCTTC
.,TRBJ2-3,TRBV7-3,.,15,CASSLTVSRADTQYF,TGTGCCAGCAGCTTAACGGTTAGCAGGGCAGATACGCAGTATTTT
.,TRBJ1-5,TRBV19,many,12,CASSIDNQPQHF,TGTGCCAGTAGTATAGACAATCAGCCCCAGCATTTT
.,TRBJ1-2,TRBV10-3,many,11,CAIRGLYGYTF,TGTGCCATCAGGGGACTCTATGGCTACACCTTC
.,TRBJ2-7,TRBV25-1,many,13,CASSDAGAYEQYF,TGTGCCAGCAGTGATGCCGGGGCCTACGAGCAGTACTTC
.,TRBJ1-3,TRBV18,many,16,CASSPLPAPSRNTIYF,TGTGCCAGCTCACCACTCCCGGCCCCCTCGAGAAACACCATATATTTT
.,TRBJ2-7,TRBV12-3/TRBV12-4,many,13,CASSFGGPYEQYF,TGTGCCAGCAGTTTCGGGGGGCCCTACGAGCAGTACTTC
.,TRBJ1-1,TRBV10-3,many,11,CAIRRDTEAFF,TGTGCCATCAGGCGAGACACTGAAGCTTTCTTT
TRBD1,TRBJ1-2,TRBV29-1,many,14,CSVPGTGDTYGYTF,TGCAGCGTACCGGGGACAGGCGATACCTATGGCTACACCTTC
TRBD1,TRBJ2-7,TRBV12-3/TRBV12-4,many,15,CASTQDRGALYEQYF,TGTGCCAGCACCCAAGACAGGGGGGCTTTGTACGAGCAGTACTTC
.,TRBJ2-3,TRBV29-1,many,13,CSVERQGGDTQYF,TGCAGCGTTGAGCGGCAGGGGGGAGATACGCAGTATTTT
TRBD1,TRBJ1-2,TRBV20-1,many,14,CSARVWTGDYGYTF,TGCAGTGCTAGAGTTTGGACAGGGGACTATGGCTACACCTTC
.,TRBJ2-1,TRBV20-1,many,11,CSVWGHAQQFF,TGCAGTGTCTGGGGCCACGCGCAGCAGTTCTTC
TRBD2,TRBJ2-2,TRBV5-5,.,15,CASSVAGVNTGELFF,TGTGCCAGCAGCGTAGCGGGGGTAAACACCGGGGAGCTGTTTTTT
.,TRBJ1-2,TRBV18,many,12,CASSPLGLGYTF,TGTGCCAGCTCACCACTGGGGCTTGGCTACACCTTC
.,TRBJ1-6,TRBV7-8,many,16,CASSLIGWVANSPLHF,TGTGCCAGCAGCTTAATTGGGTGGGTTGCCAATTCACCCCTCCACTTT
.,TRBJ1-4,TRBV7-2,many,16,CASSLAVGATNEKLFF,TGTGCCAGCAGCTTAGCTGTGGGTGCAACTAATGAAAAACTGTTTTTT
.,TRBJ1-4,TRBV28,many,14,CASSLQTTNEKLFF,TGTGCCAGCAGTTTACAAACAACTAATGAAAAACTGTTTTTT
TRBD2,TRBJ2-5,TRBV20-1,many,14,CSAVSGIPQETQYF,TGCAGTGCCGTTAGCGGGATACCGCAAGAGACCCAGTACTTC
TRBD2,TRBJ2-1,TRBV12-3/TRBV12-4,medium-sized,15,CASSLMTSGVNEQFF,TGTGCCAGCAGTTTAATGACTAGCGGCGTCAATGAGCAGTTCTTC
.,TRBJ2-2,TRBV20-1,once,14,CSARPGENTGELFF,TGCAGTGCTAGACCGGGGGAGAACACCGGGGAGCTGTTTTTT
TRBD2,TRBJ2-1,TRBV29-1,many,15,CSVVEETSGYNEQFF,TGCAGCGTTGTGGAGGAGACTAGCGGATACAATGAGCAGTTCTTC
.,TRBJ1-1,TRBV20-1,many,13,CSATGTEFTEAFF,TGCAGTGCAACTGGGACGGAGTTCACTGAAGCTTTCTTT
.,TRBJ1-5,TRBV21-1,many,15,CASSKFRGLDQPQHF,TGTGCCAGCAGCAAATTTCGGGGGTTGGATCAGCCCCAGCATTTT
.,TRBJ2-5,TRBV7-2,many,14,CASSRLRWEETQYF,TGTGCCAGCAGCCGTCTCCGGTGGGAAGAGACCCAGTACTTC
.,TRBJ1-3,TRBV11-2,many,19,CASSHRTRWTASSGNTIYF,TGTGCCAGCAGCCACAGGACAAGGTGGACAGCGAGCTCTGGAAACACCATATATTTT
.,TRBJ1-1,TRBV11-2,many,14,CASSPGASNTEAFF,TGTGCCAGCAGCCCGGGGGCCAGTAACACTGAAGCTTTCTTT
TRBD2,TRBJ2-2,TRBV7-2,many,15,CASSPTSGRGGELFF,TGTGCCAGCAGCCCAACCAGCGGGAGGGGCGGGGAGCTGTTTTTT